The present entry profiles one T cell receptor (beta chain) with its context. This CDR3 comprises 14 residues. The germline V gene encodes CDR1 MNHNS and CDR2 SASEGT. Trimming pared 2 bases from V and 7 bases from J, leaving 12 bases between. This table comes from immunoSEQ multiplex PCR, and its TCRdb copy is limited to in-frame clones, with some not included. The sample has more than 1.2 million clones; around 98.5% are singletons. The sample originates from a study of shared clonotypes between healthy human individuals. Every contributor of samples was a Caucasian grown-up residing in Nashville, Tennessee.

Sequenced input: naive CD4+ T cells sorted from blood. Sample subset: CD45RA+ positively selected. The genes are TRBV6-1 and TRBJ2-1, with D uncertain. The source of this sequence is a man younger than 45 in good health. In DNA form, the CDR3 reads TGTGCCAGCAGTGAATTTAGCACACCTAATGAGCAGTTCTTC. Amino acid sequence: CASSEFSTPNEQFF.